These 28 T cell receptor beta chains came from one sample sequenced in a study of blood T cell repertoires in COVID-19. Repertoires were generated with immunoSEQ multiplex PCR, while TCRdb's copy carries only in-frame clones and drops some. Of over 150,000 clones listed, approximately 90% are singletons. The sequenced material came from peripheral blood. These receptors were taken from a man under 40 with acute or convalescent COVID-19.

This sequence joins TRBV7-9 and TRBJ2-3; 8 bases line up with TRBD2. The J segment lost 1 base and the V segment lost 1 base, leaving 1 base of the junction unmatched. This CDR3 contains 15 residues. The V gene's germline CDR1 is SEHNR and CDR2 FQNEAQ (reference sequence). The CDR3 reads CASSLVGLGTDTQYF. Here the CDR3 DNA reads TGTGCCAGCAGCTTAGTGGGACTAGGCACAGATACGCAGTATTTT.

The chain couples TRBV2 to TRBJ2-5, with D possibly TRBD2 on 6 matching bases. V shed 8 bases and J shed 1 base, with 14 bases lying between them. The germline CDR1 and CDR2 sequences are SNHLY and FYNNEI. The length of the CDR3 is 14 residues. CDR3 region: CASGYSGRQETQYF. CDR3 coding DNA: TGTGCCAGCGGCTATAGCGGCCGCCAAGAGACCCAGTACTTC.

V gene TRBV5-1 combines with J gene TRBJ2-5, with 9 bases identical to TRBD1. CDR3 length equals 13 residues. V lost 5 bases, J lost 7 bases, and 6 bases stayed unmatched. Germline V gene data show CDR1 as SGHRS and CDR2 as YFSETQ. The CDR3 DNA reads TGCGCCAGCAGTCCTGACAGGGGGGGGACCCAGTACTTC. Amino acids: CASSPDRGGTQYF. The full variable domain, completed using reference TRBV5-1 and TRBJ2-5, is KAGVTQTPRYLIKTRGQQVTLSCSPISGHRSVSWYQQTPGQGLQFLFEYFSETQRNKGNFPGRFSGRQFSNSRSEMNVSTLELGDSALYLCASSPDRGGTQYFGPGTRLLVL.

This clone was picked up one time. The chain combines TRBV2 with TRBJ2-5, with TRBD1 identical over 9 bases. This CDR3 comprises 17 residues. V was pared by 6 bases and J by 2 bases, with 13 bases of the junction left unmatched. The V gene's germline CDR1 is SNHLY and CDR2 FYNNEI. The CDR3 region is CASRGDPGTGKQETQYF. The CDR3 DNA is TGTGCCAGCAGAGGTGACCCGGGGACAGGGAAGCAAGAGACCCAGTACTTC.

The chain combines TRBV6-1 with TRBJ1-2, with a possible D match to TRBD1 (5 bases). Germline V gene sequence: CDR1 MNHNS, CDR2 SASEGT. V lost 2 bases to trimming and J lost 8 bases, with 12 bases between them. There are 13 residues in the CDR3. CDR3 region: CASSEWRGWGYTF. In DNA, the CDR3 is TGTGCCAGCAGTGAATGGAGGGGATGGGGCTACACCTTC.

This clone was found a few times. The chain has TRBV7-8 and TRBJ2-1; D remains unclear. Germline CDR1 and CDR2: SGHVS and FQNEAQ. The V end was cut by 3 bases, the J end by 0 bases, with 12 bases between. The CDR3 covers 16 residues. CDR3 sequence reads: CASSFRRVSSYNEQFF. CDR3 sequence (DNA): TGTGCCAGCAGCTTCAGACGGGTTAGCTCCTACAATGAGCAGTTCTTC.

The genes are TRBV7-8 and TRBJ2-7; 7 nucleotides align to TRBD2. Germline lookup yields CDR1 SGHVS and CDR2 FQNEAQ. V lost 8 bases, J lost 6 bases, and 10 bases stayed unmatched. The CDR3 runs to 13 residues. The CDR3 bases are TGTGCCAGCGGAGGACTAGTCCCTCCCGAGCAGTACTTC. Translation gives CASGGLVPPEQYF.

V gene TRBV28 combines with J gene TRBJ1-2; TRBD1 matches 8 bases. The length of the CDR3 is 13 residues. Germline V lookup: CDR1 MDHEN, CDR2 SYDVKM. The junction had 8 bases not matched to a gene; V was cut back by 7 bases and J by 7 bases. The CDR3 DNA follows: TGTGCCAGCACCGACAGGGGTTTCGGTGGCTACACCTTC. This encodes CASTDRGFGGYTF.

This clone was found a few times. The rearrangement joins TRBV27 to TRBJ1-5, with TRBD1 matching over 7 bases. Per the germline V gene, CDR1 is MNHEY and CDR2 is SMNVEV (reference sequence). The CDR3 sequence is 15 residues long. With V trimmed by 4 bases and J by 2 bases, 5 bases remained unmatched. CDR3 in amino acids: CASSSDRARNQPQHF. CDR3 in DNA: TGTGCCAGCAGTTCCGACAGGGCTCGCAATCAGCCCCAGCATTTT.

The J gene is TRBJ2-7, the V gene TRBV28, with TRBD2 as a possible D gene (5 bases). The germline V gene encodes CDR1 MDHEN and CDR2 SYDVKM. V lost 3 bases to trimming and J lost 0 bases, with 12 bases between them. The CDR3 is 15 amino acids. The chain's CDR3 is CASSLVEDSSYEQYF. CDR3 sequence (DNA): TGTGCCAGCAGTTTGGTGGAGGATAGCTCCTACGAGCAGTACTTC.

The chain combines TRBV5-1 with TRBJ2-2; tentative D call: TRBD2 (6 bases). Trimming left V 4 bases short and J 0 bases short, with 13 bases between. CDR1 SGHRS and CDR2 YFSETQ come from the germline V gene. CDR3 length: 16 amino acids. CDR3 residues: CASSAQGGANTGELFF. CDR3 DNA sequence: TGCGCCAGCAGCGCCCAGGGAGGAGCGAACACCGGGGAGCTGTTTTTT.

V gene TRBV3-1 (or the pseudogene TRBV3-2) combines with J gene TRBJ2-1; the match to TRBD2 covers 9 bases. The CDR3 totals 15 residues. Germline V lookup: CDR1 LGHDT, CDR2 YNNKEL (reference sequence). Trimming removed 4 bases from V and 3 bases from J; junction bases left unmatched: 4. The CDR3 loop is CASSPSSGDYNEQFF. The CDR3 DNA reads TGTGCCAGCAGCCCTTCTAGCGGGGACTACAATGAGCAGTTCTTC.

The chain combines TRBV3-1 (or the pseudogene TRBV3-2) with TRBJ2-2, with 10 bases that match TRBD2. The CDR3 consists of 16 residues. CDR1 is LGHDT and CDR2 is YNNKEL in the germline V gene (reference sequence). Losses at the gene ends were 7 bases for V and 7 bases for J; bases not matched to a gene: 12. The CDR3 spells CASTQVERGGHGELFF. The CDR3 coding sequence is TGTGCCAGCACCCAGGTGGAGCGGGGGGGCCACGGGGAGCTGTTTTTT.

This rearrangement joins TRBV28 to TRBJ1-3, with 7 bases fitting TRBD1. Germline assignment: CDR1 MDHEN and CDR2 SYDVKM. This CDR3 is 15 amino acids long. V lost 5 bases and J lost 4; bases outside the gene matches: 8. The CDR3 DNA sequence: TGTGCCAGCAGTAAATGGACAGGTCGGGGAAACACCATATATTTT. Amino acid sequence: CASSKWTGRGNTIYF.

This clone is a singleton in its sample. V usage is TRBV6-5 and J usage is TRBJ1-3; D unresolved. Germline V lookup: CDR1 MNHEY, CDR2 SVGAGI. The CDR3 spans 15 residues. V was clipped by 6 bases and J by 0 bases, with 12 bases between them. The CDR3 loop reads CASSTGLLSGNTIYF. CDR3 nucleotide sequence: TGTGCCAGCAGCACCGGACTCCTCTCTGGAAACACCATATATTTT.

The rearrangement links TRBV7-2 to TRBJ2-7, with 8 bases aligning to TRBD1. The ends lost 6 bases at V and 1 base at J; junction bases unmatched: 11. CDR1 SGHTA and CDR2 FQGNSA come from the germline V gene. The CDR3 extends over 16 amino acids. CDR3 protein: CASRYAGGPQSYEQYF. CDR3 DNA sequence: TGTGCCAGCAGGTACGCAGGGGGCCCACAATCCTACGAGCAGTACTTC. Looking up the rest from reference TRBV7-2 and TRBJ2-7 gives the full variable domain: GAGVSQSPSNKVTEKGKDVELRCDPISGHTALYWYRQSLGQGLEFLIYFQGNSAPDKSGLPSDRFSAERTGGSVSTLTIQRTQQEDSAVYLCASRYAGGPQSYEQYFGPGTRLTVT.

A single count supports this clone. V gene TRBV9 combines with J gene TRBJ1-1; D perhaps matches TRBD1 (5 bases). The CDR3 is 14 amino acids. V lost 2 bases, J lost 3 bases, and 11 bases lay in between. From germline, CDR1 is SGDLS and CDR2 YYNGEE. DNA for the CDR3: TGTGCCAGCAGCGTGAGTTCAGGGTACACTGAAGCTTTCTTT. It is translated as CASSVSSGYTEAFF.

This rearrangement joins TRBV5-6 to TRBJ1-5; D not certain. The germline V and J ends were trimmed by 1 base and 1 base, with 9 bases remaining between them. Per germline, CDR1 SGHDT and CDR2 YYEEEE. CDR3 length equals 15 residues. The CDR3 nucleotides read TGTGCCAGCAGCTTGCTGAGTGCCAGCAATCAGCCCCAGCATTTT. It translates to CASSLLSASNQPQHF.

J is TRBJ1-6 and V is TRBV5-1; TRBD1 matches 9 bases. CDR3 length: 14 amino acids. The V gene's germline CDR1 is SGHRS and CDR2 YFSETQ. Losses at the gene ends were 4 bases for V and 7 bases for J; bases not matched to a gene: 3. CDR3 sequence reads: CASSRDRDNSPLHF. CDR3 bases: TGCGCCAGCAGCAGGGACAGGGACAATTCACCCCTCCACTTT.

This rearrangement joins TRBV30 to TRBJ1-5; the match to TRBD1 covers 7 bases. The CDR3 is 14 amino acids. The germline gives CDR1 GTSNPN, CDR2 SVGIG (reference sequence). V lost 2 bases to trimming and J lost 6 bases; unmatched junction nucleotides: 7. CDR3 DNA sequence: TGTGCCTGGAGTACCTCACAGGGGAGTCAGCCCCAGCATTTT. Its translation: CAWSTSQGSQPQHF.

CDR3 residues: CASLAGGGTGELFF. The CDR3 bases are TGTGCCAGCCTAGCGGGGGGAGGCACCGGGGAGCTGTTTTTT. The genes are TRBV28 and TRBJ2-2; 11 nucleotides match TRBD2. CDR1 is MDHEN and CDR2 is SYDVKM in the germline V gene. With 8 bases clipped from V and 4 bases from J, the junction kept 3 bases outside the gene matches. The length of the CDR3 is 14 residues.

The rearrangement links TRBV13 to TRBJ1-6, with D tentatively TRBD1 (5 bases). This CDR3 is 15 amino acids long. Between the trimmed V and J ends, which lost 2 bases and 9 bases, there was a span of 14 bases. Germline-derived CDR1 and CDR2 are PRHDT and FYEKMQ (reference sequence). CDR3 amino acids: CASSLKGTGGSPLHF. The CDR3 DNA reads as TGTGCCAGCAGCTTAAAAGGGACTGGTGGTTCACCCCTCCACTTT. The full variable domain, in which reference TRBV13 and TRBJ1-6 provide the parts outside the CDR3, is AAGVIQSPRHLIKEKRETATLKCYPIPRHDTVYWYQQGPGQDPQFLISFYEKMQSDKGSIPDRFSAQQFSDYHSELNMSSLELGDSALYFCASSLKGTGGSPLHFGNGTRLTVT.

The V gene is TRBV19, the J gene TRBJ2-7; a weak D match, TRBD2 (6 bases). This CDR3 spans 16 amino acids. V was cut by 4 bases and J by 3 bases, with 19 bases left in between. CDR1 LNHDA and CDR2 SQIVND come from the germline V gene (reference sequence). The DNA of the CDR3 is TGTGCCAGTAGTACCTCGGGACTCACGGCTAGCTACGAGCAGTACTTC. It specifies CASSTSGLTASYEQYF.

In this sample, this clone turned up once. The chain is built from TRBV7-9 and TRBJ2-5; 16 nucleotides align to TRBD2. This CDR3 is built from 18 residues. Germline V gene sequence: CDR1 SEHNR, CDR2 FQNEAQ (reference sequence). The V gene end was trimmed by 4 bases and the J gene end by 2 bases; junction bases not matched to a gene: 7. The CDR3 here is CASSSPGLAGGLQETQYF. CDR3 coding DNA: TGTGCCAGCAGCTCTCCGGGACTAGCGGGGGGGCTACAAGAGACCCAGTACTTC.

The chain recombines TRBV4-1 with TRBJ2-3, with D possibly being TRBD2 (6 bases). Deletions cut 6 bases from V and 2 bases from J, with 18 bases between. CDR3 length: 16 residues. From germline, CDR1 is MGHRA and CDR2 YSYEKL. The CDR3 bases are TGCGCCAGCAGTCGCGAGGGGAGGACCTTCACAGATACGCAGTATTTT. Its protein product is CASSREGRTFTDTQYF.

The chain combines TRBV6-1 with TRBJ2-1; no clear D gene. The V end was cut by 3 bases, the J end by 8 bases, with 14 bases between. Germline CDR1 is MNHNS and CDR2 is SASEGT. The CDR3 loop spans 14 amino acids. The DNA of the CDR3 is TGTGCCAGCAGTGAGAGGTCGAGGCTCTATGAGCAGTTCTTC. Its protein is CASSERSRLYEQFF.

The chain carries TRBV19 and TRBJ2-3, with D perhaps matching TRBD2 (6 bases). The germline V and J ends were trimmed by 7 bases and 0 bases, with 14 bases remaining between them. CDR3 length: 15 amino acids. Germline CDR1 is LNHDA and CDR2 is SQIVND (reference sequence). The CDR3 nucleotides read TGTGCCAGTACCGGGAGACCGTTTAGCACAGATACGCAGTATTTT. Its protein is CASTGRPFSTDTQYF. The whole variable domain, remainder taken from reference TRBV19 and TRBJ2-3, is DGGITQSPKYLFRKEGQNVTLSCEQNLNHDAMYWYRQDPGQGLRLIYYSQIVNDFQKGDIAEGYSVSREKKESFPLTVTSAQKNPTAFYLCASTGRPFSTDTQYFGPGTRLTVL.

J is TRBJ1-5 and V is TRBV24-1, with unresolved D. The CDR3 extends over 14 amino acids. CDR1 is KGHDR, CDR2 SFDVKD, per germline. Trimming removed 2 bases from V and 3 bases from J, with 7 bases in between. In DNA, the CDR3 is TGTGCCACCAGTGATTGGCGGAACAATCAGCCCCAGCATTTT. Protein product: CATSDWRNNQPQHF.